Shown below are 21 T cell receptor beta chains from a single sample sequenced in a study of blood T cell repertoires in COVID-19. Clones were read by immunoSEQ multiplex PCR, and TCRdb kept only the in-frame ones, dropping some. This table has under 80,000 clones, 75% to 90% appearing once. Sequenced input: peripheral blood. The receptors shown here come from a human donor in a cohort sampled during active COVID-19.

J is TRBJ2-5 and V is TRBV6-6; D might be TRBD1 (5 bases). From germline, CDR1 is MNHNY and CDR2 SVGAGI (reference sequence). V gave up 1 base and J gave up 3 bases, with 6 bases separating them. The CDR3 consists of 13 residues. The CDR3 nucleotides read TGTGCCAGCAGTTACTTAGGGGAAGAGACCCAGTACTTC. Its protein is CASSYLGEETQYF.

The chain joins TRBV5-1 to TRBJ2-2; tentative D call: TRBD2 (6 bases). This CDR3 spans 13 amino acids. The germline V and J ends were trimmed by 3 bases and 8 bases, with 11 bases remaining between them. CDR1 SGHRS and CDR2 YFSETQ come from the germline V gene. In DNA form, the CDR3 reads TGCGCCAGCAGCTATAATGGAGGGGGGGAGCTGTTTTTT. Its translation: CASSYNGGGELFF.

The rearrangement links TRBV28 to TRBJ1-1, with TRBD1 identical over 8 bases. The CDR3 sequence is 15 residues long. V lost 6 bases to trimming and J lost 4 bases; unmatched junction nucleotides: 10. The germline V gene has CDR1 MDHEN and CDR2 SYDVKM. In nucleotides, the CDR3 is TGTGCCAGCAGGGGGAGGACAGGGTCGGTCACTGAAGCTTTCTTT. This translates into CASRGRTGSVTEAFF.

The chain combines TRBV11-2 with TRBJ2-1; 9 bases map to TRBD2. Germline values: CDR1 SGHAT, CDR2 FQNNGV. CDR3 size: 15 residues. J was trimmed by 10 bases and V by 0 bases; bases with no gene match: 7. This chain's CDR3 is CASSLDGLAFNEQFF. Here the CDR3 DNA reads TGTGCCAGCAGCTTAGATGGACTAGCGTTTAACGAGCAGTTCTTC.

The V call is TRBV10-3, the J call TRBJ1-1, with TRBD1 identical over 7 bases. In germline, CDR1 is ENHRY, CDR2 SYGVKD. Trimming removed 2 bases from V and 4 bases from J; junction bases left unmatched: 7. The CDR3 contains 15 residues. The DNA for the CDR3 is TGTGCCATCAGTGAGACCACAGGGGTGGGCACTGAAGCTTTCTTT. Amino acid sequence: CAISETTGVGTEAFF.

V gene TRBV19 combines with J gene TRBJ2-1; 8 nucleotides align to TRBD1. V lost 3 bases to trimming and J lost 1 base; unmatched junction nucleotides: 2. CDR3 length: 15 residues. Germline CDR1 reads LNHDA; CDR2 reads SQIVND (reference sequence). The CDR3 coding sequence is TGTGCCAGTAGTATGACAGGGGTATCCTACAATGAGCAGTTCTTC. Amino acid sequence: CASSMTGVSYNEQFF.

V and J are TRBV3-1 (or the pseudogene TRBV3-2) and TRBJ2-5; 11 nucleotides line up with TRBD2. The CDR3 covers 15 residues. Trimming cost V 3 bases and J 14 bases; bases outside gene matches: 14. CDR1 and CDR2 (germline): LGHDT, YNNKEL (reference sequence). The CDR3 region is CASSQTLAGALRDYF. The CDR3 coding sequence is TGTGCCAGCAGCCAGACACTAGCGGGGGCCTTGAGGGATTACTTC.

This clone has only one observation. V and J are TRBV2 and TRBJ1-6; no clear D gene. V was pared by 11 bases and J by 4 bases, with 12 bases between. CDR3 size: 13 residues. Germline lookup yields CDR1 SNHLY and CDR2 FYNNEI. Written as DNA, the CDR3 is TGTGCCGGTAGTGCAGATTATAATTCACCCCTCCACTTT. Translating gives CAGSADYNSPLHF.

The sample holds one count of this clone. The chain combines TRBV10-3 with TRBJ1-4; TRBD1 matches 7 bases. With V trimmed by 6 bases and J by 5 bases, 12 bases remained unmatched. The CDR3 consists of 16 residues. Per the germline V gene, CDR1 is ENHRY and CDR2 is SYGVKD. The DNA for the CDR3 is TGTGCCATCAGCGAGGGGAACCCAGGGGGAAATGAAAAACTGTTTTTT. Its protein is CAISEGNPGGNEKLFF.

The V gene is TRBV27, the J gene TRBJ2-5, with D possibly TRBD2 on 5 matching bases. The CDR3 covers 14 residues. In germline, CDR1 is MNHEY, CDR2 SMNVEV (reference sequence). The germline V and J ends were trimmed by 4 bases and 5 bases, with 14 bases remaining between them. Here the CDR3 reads CASSSSTSGETQYF. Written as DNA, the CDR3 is TGTGCCAGCAGTTCGTCTACTAGTGGGGAGACCCAGTACTTC.

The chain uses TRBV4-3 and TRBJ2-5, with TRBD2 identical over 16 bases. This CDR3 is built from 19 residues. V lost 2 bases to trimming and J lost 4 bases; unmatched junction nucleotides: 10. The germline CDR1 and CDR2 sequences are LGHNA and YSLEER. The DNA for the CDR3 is TGCGCCAGCAGCCAAACCCTGGGACTAGCGGGGGGGCCGAGAGAGACCCAGTACTTC. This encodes CASSQTLGLAGGPRETQYF.

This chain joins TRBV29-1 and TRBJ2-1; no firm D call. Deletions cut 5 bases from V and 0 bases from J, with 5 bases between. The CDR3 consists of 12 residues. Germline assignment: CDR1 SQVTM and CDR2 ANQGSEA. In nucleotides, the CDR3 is TGCAGCGTTCTCAGCTCCTACAATGAGCAGTTCTTC. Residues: CSVLSSYNEQFF.

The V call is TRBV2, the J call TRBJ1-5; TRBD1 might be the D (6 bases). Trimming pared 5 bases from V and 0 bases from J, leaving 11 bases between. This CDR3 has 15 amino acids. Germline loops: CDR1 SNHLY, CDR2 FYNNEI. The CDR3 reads CASSRQEYSNQPQHF. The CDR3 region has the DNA TGTGCCAGCAGTCGACAGGAATATAGCAATCAGCCCCAGCATTTT.

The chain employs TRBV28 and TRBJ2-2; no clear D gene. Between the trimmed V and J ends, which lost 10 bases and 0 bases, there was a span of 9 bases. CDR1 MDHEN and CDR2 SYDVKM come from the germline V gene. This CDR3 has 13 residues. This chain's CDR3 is CAMRETNTGELFF. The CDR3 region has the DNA TGTGCCATGCGCGAGACGAACACCGGGGAGCTGTTTTTT.

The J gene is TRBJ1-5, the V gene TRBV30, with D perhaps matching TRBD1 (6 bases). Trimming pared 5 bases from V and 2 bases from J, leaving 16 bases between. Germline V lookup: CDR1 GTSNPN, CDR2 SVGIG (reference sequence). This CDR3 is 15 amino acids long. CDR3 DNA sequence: TGTGCCTGGGGACAACAGGGAAACGGCAATCAGCCCCAGCATTTT. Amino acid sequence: CAWGQQGNGNQPQHF. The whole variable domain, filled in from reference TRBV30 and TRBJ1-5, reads SQTIHQWPATLVQPVGSPLSLECTVEGTSNPNLYWYRQAAGRGLQLLFYSVGIGQISSEVPQNLSASRPQDRQFILSSKKLLLSDSGFYLCAWGQQGNGNQPQHFGDGTRLSIL.

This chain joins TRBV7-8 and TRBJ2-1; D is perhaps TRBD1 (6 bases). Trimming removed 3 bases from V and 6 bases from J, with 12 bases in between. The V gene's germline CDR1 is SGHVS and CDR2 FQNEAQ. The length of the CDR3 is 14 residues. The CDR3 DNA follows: TGTGCCAGCAGCTTCGGACAGTACTTCAATGAGCAGTTCTTC. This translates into CASSFGQYFNEQFF.

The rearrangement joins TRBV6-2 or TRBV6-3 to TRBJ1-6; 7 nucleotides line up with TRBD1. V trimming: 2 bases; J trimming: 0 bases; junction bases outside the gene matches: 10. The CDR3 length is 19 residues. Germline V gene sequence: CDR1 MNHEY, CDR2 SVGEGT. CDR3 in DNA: TGTGCCAGCAGTTACGACCCCGGGACAGAGGGCTCCTATAATTCACCCCTCCACTTT. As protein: CASSYDPGTEGSYNSPLHF.

The CDR3 spells CASRGGGGGNTIYF. CDR3 nucleotide sequence: TGCGCCAGCAGGGGGGGAGGTGGGGGAAACACCATATATTTT. V and J are TRBV10-2 and TRBJ1-3; maybe TRBD1 (5 bases). Germline assignment: CDR1 WSHSY and CDR2 SAAADI. V lost 6 bases to trimming and J lost 4 bases, with 13 bases between them. This CDR3 is built from 14 residues.

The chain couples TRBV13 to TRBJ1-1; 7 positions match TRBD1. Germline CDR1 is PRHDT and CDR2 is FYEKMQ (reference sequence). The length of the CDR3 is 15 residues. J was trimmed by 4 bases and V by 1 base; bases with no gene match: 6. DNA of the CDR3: TGTGCCAGCAGCTTAGAAAGGGGGCGAGGCACTGAAGCTTTCTTT. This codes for CASSLERGRGTEAFF.

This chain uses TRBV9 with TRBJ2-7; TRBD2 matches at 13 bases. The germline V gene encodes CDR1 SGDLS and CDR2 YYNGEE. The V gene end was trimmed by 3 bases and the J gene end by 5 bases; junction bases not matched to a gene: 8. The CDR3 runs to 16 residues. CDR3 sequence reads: CASSAWTSGGSNEQYF. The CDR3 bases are TGTGCCAGCAGCGCCTGGACTAGCGGGGGTTCCAACGAGCAGTACTTC.

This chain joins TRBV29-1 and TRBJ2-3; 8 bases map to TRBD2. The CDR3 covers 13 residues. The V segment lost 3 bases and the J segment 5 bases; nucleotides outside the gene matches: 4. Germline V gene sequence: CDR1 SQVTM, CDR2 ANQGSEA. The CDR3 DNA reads TGCAGCGTTGATTTTCGGGGGGGAGATACGCAGTATTTT. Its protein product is CSVDFRGGDTQYF.